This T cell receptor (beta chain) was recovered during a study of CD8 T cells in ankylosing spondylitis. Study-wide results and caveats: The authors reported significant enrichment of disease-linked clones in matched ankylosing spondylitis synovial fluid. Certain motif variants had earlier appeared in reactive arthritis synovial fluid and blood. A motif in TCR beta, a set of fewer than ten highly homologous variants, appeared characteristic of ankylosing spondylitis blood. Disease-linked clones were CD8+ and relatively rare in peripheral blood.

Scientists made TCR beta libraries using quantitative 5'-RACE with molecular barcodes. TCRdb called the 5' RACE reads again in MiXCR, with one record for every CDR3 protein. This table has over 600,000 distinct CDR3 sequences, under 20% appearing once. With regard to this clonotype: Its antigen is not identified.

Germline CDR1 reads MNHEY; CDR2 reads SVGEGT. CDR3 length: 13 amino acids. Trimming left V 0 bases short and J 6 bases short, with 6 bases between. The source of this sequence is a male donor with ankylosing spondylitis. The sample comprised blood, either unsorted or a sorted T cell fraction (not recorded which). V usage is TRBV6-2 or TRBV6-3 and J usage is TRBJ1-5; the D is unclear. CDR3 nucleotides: TGTGCCAGCAGTTACTCGATATCTCAGCCCCAGCATTTT. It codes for CASSYSISQPQHF.